The 29 T cell receptor beta chains below all came from one sample that was sequenced in a study of T-cell reconstitution after alpha-beta-depleted transplantation in children. It was with unique molecular identifiers that the TCRbeta library was prepared. TCRdb analysed the PCR reads with MiXCR anew, one entry per CDR3 protein. The sample consists of about 580,000 distinct CDR3 sequences, 20% to 25% of them appearing once. The specimen comprised PBMCs, mostly from graft donor cells, sampled 360 days after TCRalphabeta/CD19-depleted stem cell transplant. These receptors all come from a boy younger than two who had a stem cell transplant for acute myeloid leukemia, so the T cells may come from the graft donor.

In this sample, this clonotype turned up a few times. The chain recombines TRBV7-2 with TRBJ2-5, with 7 bases that match TRBD2. The J segment lost 5 bases and the V segment lost 1 base, leaving 7 bases of the junction unmatched. CDR1 is SGHTA, CDR2 FQGNSA, per germline. The CDR3 is made up of 15 amino acids. CDR3 nucleotides: TGTGCCAGCAGCTTAGGGGCGGGAGTCGGTGAGACCCAGTACTTC. Translating gives CASSLGAGVGETQYF.

This chain uses TRBV6-6 with TRBJ2-7; possible D gene TRBD1, 6 bases. V was shortened by 6 bases and J by 5 bases, with 11 bases between the two germline ends. Germline CDR1 is MNHNY and CDR2 is SVGAGI (reference sequence). The CDR3 consists of 12 residues. DNA for the CDR3: TGTGCCAGCAGCCACAGGGTCAACGAGCAGTACTTC. Amino acids: CASSHRVNEQYF.

The V and J genes are TRBV5-5 and TRBJ2-7, with unresolved D. Germline CDR1 reads SGHKS; CDR2 reads YYEKEE (reference sequence). This CDR3 spans 16 amino acids. V was clipped by 0 bases and J by 1 base, with 14 bases between them. CDR3 residues: CASSLDPGTRSYEQYF. In DNA, the CDR3 is TGTGCCAGCAGCTTGGATCCGGGCACAAGGTCCTACGAGCAGTACTTC.

In this sample, this clonotype turned up once. The chain combines TRBV12-3 or TRBV12-4 with TRBJ2-1; maybe TRBD1 (5 bases). The V and J ends lost 1 base and 1 base respectively, with 14 bases between them. This CDR3 has 17 residues. CDR3 region: CASSLVVGRQSYNEQFF. The CDR3 nucleotides are TGTGCCAGCAGTTTAGTTGTGGGGCGCCAATCCTACAATGAGCAGTTCTTC.

This clonotype was seen many times. The chain combines TRBV20-1 with TRBJ1-5; D perhaps matches TRBD1 (6 bases). CDR1 is DFQATT, CDR2 SNEGSKA, per germline (reference sequence). The CDR3 is 16 residues long. V lost 1 base to trimming and J lost 1 base, with 14 bases between them. The CDR3 nucleotides are TGCAGTGCTAGAGTAGCAGGGACACCAAGCAATCAGCCCCAGCATTTT. It yields the protein CSARVAGTPSNQPQHF.

In this sample, this clonotype turned up many times. The chain carries TRBV29-1 and TRBJ2-1, with a possible D match to TRBD1 (5 bases). V was shortened by 4 bases and J by 10 bases, with 17 bases between the two germline ends. Germline assignment: CDR1 SQVTM and CDR2 ANQGSEA. CDR3 length: 13 amino acids. The CDR3 sequence: CSVGGGVPSEQFF. DNA of the CDR3: TGCAGCGTTGGGGGCGGCGTACCCTCGGAGCAGTTCTTC.

Comments on this clonotype: As the CDR3 is not closed by the conserved phenylalanine or tryptophan, this likely results from a read error. This chain connects TRBV7-2 to TRBJ1-2; no clear D. Trimming removed 1 base from V and 5 bases from J, with 8 bases in between. From germline, CDR1 is SGHTA and CDR2 FQGNSA. This CDR3 spans 13 amino acids. The CDR3 bases are TGTGCCAGCAGCTTAGAGGGATGGTATGGCTACACCTCC. Translating gives CASSLEGWYGYTS.

In its sample, this clonotype was seen many times. The chain employs TRBV20-1 and TRBJ2-7; D gene unclear. The V and J ends lost 1 base and 3 bases respectively, with 19 bases between them. This CDR3 contains 16 residues. Germline V lookup: CDR1 DFQATT, CDR2 SNEGSKA (reference sequence). The CDR3: CSARARVGRFVYEQYF. For the CDR3, the DNA is TGCAGTGCTAGAGCCCGAGTCGGCCGATTCGTCTACGAGCAGTACTTC.

The chain links TRBV20-1 to TRBJ1-3, with D uncertain. Germline assignment: CDR1 DFQATT and CDR2 SNEGSKA (reference sequence). This CDR3 contains 14 residues. Trimming removed 2 bases at V and 2 bases at J, with 10 bases between. CDR3 residues: CSARLGGPGNTIYF. CDR3 nucleotides: TGCAGTGCTAGATTGGGAGGGCCTGGAAACACCATATATTTT.

This clonotype was seen many times. This rearrangement joins TRBV7-6 to TRBJ2-2; D is unclear. V dropped 4 bases and J dropped 7 bases, with 19 bases sitting between them. The CDR3 spans 16 residues. The germline CDR1 and CDR2 sequences are SGHVS and FNYEAQ. DNA of the CDR3: TGTGCCAGCAGCTGGACCCCACCGCCACTCCTCGGGGAGCTGTTTTTT. It is translated as CASSWTPPPLLGELFF.

J is TRBJ2-6 and V is TRBV20-1; 11 bases fit TRBD2. The CDR3 is 20 amino acids. V shed 0 bases, J shed 0 bases, and the junction held 10 bases outside the gene matches. The germline V gene encodes CDR1 DFQATT and CDR2 SNEGSKA (reference sequence). The CDR3 spells CSARDYELAGGPSGANVLTF. In nucleotides, the CDR3 is TGCAGTGCTAGAGATTACGAGCTAGCGGGGGGACCCTCTGGGGCCAACGTCCTGACTTTC.

The V gene is TRBV6-5, the J gene TRBJ2-1; 10 bases align to TRBD2. CDR1 MNHEY and CDR2 SVGAGI come from the germline V gene. This CDR3 contains 14 residues. V dropped 8 bases and J dropped 9; count of bases not matched to a gene: 10. The CDR3: CASVRSGGAGEQFF. The CDR3 DNA follows: TGTGCCAGCGTTAGGAGCGGGGGGGCGGGTGAGCAGTTCTTC.

This clonotype was observed many times. This chain links TRBV20-1 with TRBJ2-2; possible D gene TRBD2, 6 bases. This CDR3 is built from 15 residues. Trimming took off 0 bases at V and 0 bases at J, with 8 bases between the two ends. The germline gives CDR1 DFQATT, CDR2 SNEGSKA (reference sequence). The CDR3, as DNA: TGCAGTGCTAGAGACACGGGAGCGAACACCGGGGAGCTGTTTTTT. This codes for CSARDTGANTGELFF.

The CDR3 protein is CASSVRDSPHNEQFF. CDR3 nucleotides: TGTGCCAGCAGTGTTCGGGACAGCCCTCACAATGAGCAGTTCTTC. J is TRBJ2-1 and V is TRBV6-1; 7 bases align to TRBD1. The trim removed 4 bases at V and 5 bases at J, leaving 8 bases unmatched. Germline CDR1 reads MNHNS; CDR2 reads SASEGT. The CDR3 loop spans 15 amino acids.

This clonotype was counted ten times or more. The V call is TRBV9, the J call TRBJ2-7, with a tentative D call TRBD2 (6 bases). The V end lost 0 bases, the J end lost 0 bases, and 16 bases lay between the germline ends. CDR3 length: 17 residues. CDR1 and CDR2 from the germline V gene are SGDLS and YYNGEE. The CDR3 coding sequence is TGTGCCAGCAGCGTAGATGAACTAGCCCCACTCTCCTACGAGCAGTACTTC. It translates to CASSVDELAPLSYEQYF.

The V gene is TRBV15, the J gene TRBJ2-1, with D possibly TRBD2 on 5 matching bases. Germline V lookup: CDR1 LNHNV, CDR2 YYDKDF (reference sequence). The V end was cut by 5 bases, the J end by 7 bases, with 24 bases between. The CDR3 totals 17 residues. This chain's CDR3 is CATSLTRGPAGVNEQFF. DNA of the CDR3: TGTGCCACCAGCTTAACCCGGGGTCCCGCTGGGGTGAATGAGCAGTTCTTC.

In its sample, this clonotype was seen many times. This chain connects TRBV13 to TRBJ2-7; a possible D gene is TRBD1 (6 bases). This CDR3 comprises 14 residues. V lost 3 bases and J 6 bases, leaving 15 bases between the germline ends. Germline V lookup: CDR1 PRHDT, CDR2 FYEKMQ (reference sequence). CDR3: CASSLWQGTSEQYF. DNA for the CDR3: TGTGCCAGCAGCTTGTGGCAGGGGACGTCCGAGCAGTACTTC.

This clonotype was seen only a few times. The chain carries TRBV12-3 or TRBV12-4 and TRBJ2-5; 8 bases are shared with TRBD2. The junction had 7 bases not matched to a gene; V was cut back by 6 bases and J by 1 base. The CDR3 loop spans 15 amino acids. The DNA of the CDR3 is TGTGCCAGCAGCCCCGGGGGGGGCGGCCAAGAGACCCAGTACTTC. It translates to CASSPGGGGQETQYF.

CDR3 loop: CASSLGQITDTQYF. In nucleotides, the CDR3 is TGCGCCAGCAGCCTGGGACAGATCACAGATACGCAGTATTTT. V gene TRBV5-1 combines with J gene TRBJ2-3, with 7 bases fitting TRBD1. This CDR3 has 14 amino acids. With 4 bases clipped from V and 2 bases from J, the junction kept 4 bases outside the gene matches. Germline CDR1 and CDR2: SGHRS and YFSETQ.

The table lists this clonotype with a few counts. V and J are TRBV15 and TRBJ2-3; D uncertain. CDR3 size: 16 residues. Germline CDR1 is LNHNV and CDR2 is YYDKDF (reference sequence). V shed 0 bases and J shed 10 bases, with 20 bases lying between them. The CDR3 reads CATSRDIGLGDDAQYF. In nucleotides, the CDR3 is TGTGCCACCAGCAGAGATATCGGTCTCGGAGATGATGCGCAGTATTTT. The full variable domain, with the rest looked up from reference TRBV15 and TRBJ2-3, is DAMVIQNPRYQVTQFGKPVTLSCSQTLNHNVMYWYQQKSSQAPKLLFHYYDKDFNNEADTPDNFQSRRPNTSFCFLDIRSPGLGDTAMYLCATSRDIGLGDDAQYFGPGTRLTVL.

This clonotype was detected only a few times. The chain is built from TRBV6-1 and TRBJ2-5, with TRBD1 matching 10 bases. V shed 6 bases and J 4 bases; nucleotides not matched to a gene: 8. There are 15 residues in the CDR3. CDR1 MNHNS and CDR2 SASEGT come from the germline V gene. CDR3 in amino acids: CASRSGTGDRETQYF. The CDR3, as DNA: TGTGCCAGCAGATCCGGGACAGGGGATCGAGAGACCCAGTACTTC.

Turning to this clonotype: Because the CDR3 is missing its conserved closing phenylalanine or tryptophan, this is likely a read error. This chain links TRBV5-1 with TRBJ2-1; 8 bases are shared with TRBD2. Trimming removed 3 bases from V and 0 bases from J; junction bases left unmatched: 11. This CDR3 has 18 residues. Germline V gives CDR1 SGHRS, CDR2 YFSETQ. The CDR3 bases are TGCGCCAGCAGCTACGAAATCGGGACTAGGAGCTCCTACAATGAGCAGTTCGTC. Protein: CASSYEIGTRSSYNEQFV.

The gene calls are TRBV5-6 and TRBJ2-4; D remains ambiguous. V lost 0 bases and J lost 3, with 13 bases in between. The CDR3 sequence is 16 residues long. Germline lookup yields CDR1 SGHDT and CDR2 YYEEEE. The CDR3 DNA sequence: TGTGCCAGCAGCTTGGCCGGAGCTGGTGGCAAAAACATTCAGTACTTC. Protein product: CASSLAGAGGKNIQYF.

As for this clonotype: This sequence may be a read error, since a much larger clone differs from it by one base. This chain joins TRBV4-3 and TRBJ2-7, with D perhaps matching TRBD1 or TRBD2 (6 bases each). V lost 3 bases to trimming and J lost 4 bases, with 16 bases between them. The CDR3 sequence is 15 residues long. Per germline, CDR1 LGHNA and CDR2 YSLEER. DNA of the CDR3: TGCGCCAGCAGCCAGGGGGCCGACAGCGGGTACGAGCAGTACTTC. The encoded protein is CASSQGADSGYEQYF.

The chain carries TRBV6-5 and TRBJ2-1; D gene unclear. Germline V gene sequence: CDR1 MNHEY, CDR2 SVGAGI. This CDR3 contains 14 residues. Trimming shortened V by 0 bases and J by 7 bases, and 10 bases separated the two germline ends. CDR3 sequence: CASSYSKLLNEQFF. DNA for the CDR3: TGTGCCAGCAGTTACTCGAAACTTTTAAATGAGCAGTTCTTC.

In its sample, this clonotype was seen many times. J is TRBJ2-1 and V is TRBV29-1, with D perhaps TRBD1 (6 bases). Germline values: CDR1 SQVTM, CDR2 ANQGSEA. V gave up 6 bases and J gave up 7 bases, with 22 bases separating them. CDR3 size: 15 residues. The DNA of the CDR3 is TGCAGCGTCAAGCGTAGGGGGAATGACAGAAATGAGCAGTTCTTC. This encodes CSVKRRGNDRNEQFF.

About this clonotype: A clone one base away is much larger, so this may be a read error. V and J are TRBV20-1 and TRBJ2-5; no clear D gene. The J call is in doubt because the DNA end fits TRBJ2-1 better. CDR1 is DFQATT, CDR2 SNEGSKA, per germline (reference sequence). This CDR3 has 11 amino acids. The CDR3 sequence is CSANQGASQFF. In DNA, the CDR3 is TGCAGTGCTAATCAAGGAGCGTCCCAGTTCTTC.

This chain uses TRBV6-5 with TRBJ1-1; no clear D gene. There are 17 residues in the CDR3. V was trimmed by 0 bases and J by 2 bases, leaving 16 bases between them. Looked up from germline, CDR1 is MNHEY and CDR2 is SVGAGI. The DNA of the CDR3 is TGTGCCAGCAGTTACTCGATTAGCGGGTCGGTAAACACTGAAGCTTTCTTT. It translates to CASSYSISGSVNTEAFF.

This clonotype came up a few times. The rearrangement uses TRBV6-5 and TRBJ2-3, with D perhaps matching TRBD1 (5 bases). In germline, CDR1 is MNHEY, CDR2 SVGAGI. This CDR3 region has 15 residues. The V end was cut by 2 bases, the J end by 0 bases, with 9 bases between. The CDR3 loop is CASSYEGVSTDTQYF. The CDR3 nucleotides read TGTGCCAGCAGTTACGAAGGGGTTAGCACAGATACGCAGTATTTT.